What follows are 16 T cell receptor beta chains derived from one specimen sequenced in a study of blood T cell repertoires in COVID-19. Sequenced by immunoSEQ multiplex PCR; TCRdb stores in-frame clones only, minus some. In the table there are under 250,000 clones, about nine tenths of which are singletons. The specimen sequenced was peripheral blood. The source is a man aged 60-69 years who had recovered from COVID-19.

The sample holds one count of this clone. V gene TRBV6-5 combines with J gene TRBJ1-5; no clear D gene. Trimming shortened V by 6 bases and J by 3 bases, and 9 bases separated the two germline ends. The CDR3 sequence is 13 residues long. The V gene's germline CDR1 is MNHEY and CDR2 SVGAGI. The CDR3 is CASRRDDNQPQHF. For the CDR3, the DNA is TGTGCCAGCAGACGGGATGACAATCAGCCCCAGCATTTT.

The table lists this clone with a few counts. The chain employs TRBV5-1 and TRBJ2-7; 7 bases match TRBD1. Per germline, CDR1 SGHRS and CDR2 YFSETQ. The CDR3 has 14 residues. Trimming removed 4 bases from V and 3 bases from J; junction bases left unmatched: 7. DNA of the CDR3: TGCGCCAGCAGCGGGGTGGGACAGCACTACGAGCAGTACTTC. It yields the protein CASSGVGQHYEQYF.

The rearrangement uses TRBV7-2 and TRBJ2-1, with 11 bases fitting TRBD2. Germline CDR1 and CDR2: SGHTA and FQGNSA. V lost 1 base and J lost 10; bases outside the gene matches: 3. This CDR3 is built from 14 residues. The CDR3 nucleotides are TGTGCCAGCAGCTTAGAATCTAGCGGGAGGGAGCAGTTCTTC. Its translation is CASSLESSGREQFF.

CDR3 coding DNA: TGTGCCAGCAGCTCCCGAGCGGGAGGCTACAATGAGCAGTTCTTC. Encoded protein: CASSSRAGGYNEQFF. The chain carries TRBV7-3 and TRBJ2-1; 9 nucleotides align to TRBD2. The trim removed 4 bases at V and 3 bases at J, leaving 4 bases unmatched. This CDR3 is built from 15 residues. Germline assignment: CDR1 SGHTA and CDR2 FQGTGA.

This sequence joins TRBV18 and TRBJ1-3, with D possibly TRBD1 on 5 matching bases. Germline lookup yields CDR1 KGHSH and CDR2 LQKENI. The CDR3 is 16 residues long. Trimming pared 0 bases from V and 0 bases from J, leaving 9 bases between. CDR3 protein: CASSPPGPNSGNTIYF. The CDR3 coding sequence is TGTGCCAGCTCACCACCGGGGCCCAACTCTGGAAACACCATATATTTT.

J is TRBJ1-2 and V is TRBV30; D is possibly TRBD1 (6 bases). CDR1 and CDR2 from the germline V gene are GTSNPN and SVGIG (reference sequence). The V end was cut by 2 bases, the J end by 3 bases, with 16 bases between. The length of the CDR3 is 15 residues. CDR3 sequence reads: CAWSSATGIHYGYTF. The CDR3, as DNA: TGTGCCTGGAGTTCCGCGACAGGAATCCACTATGGCTACACCTTC.

CDR3 coding DNA: TGTGCTACCTCACCGGGACTAGCGGAGCCAGATACGCAGTATTTT. Translating it yields CATSPGLAEPDTQYF. The chain has TRBV12-5 and TRBJ2-3; 11 nucleotides agree with TRBD2. The ends lost 10 bases at V and 4 bases at J; junction bases unmatched: 10. The CDR3 is 15 amino acids. The V gene's germline CDR1 is LGHNT and CDR2 FRNRAP.

The CDR3 loop is CASSAYNYGYTF. The DNA of the CDR3 is TGTGCCAGCAGTGCCTATAACTATGGCTACACCTTC. The genes are TRBV2 and TRBJ1-2; no reliable D call. Trimming removed 4 bases at V and 1 base at J, with 4 bases between. The CDR3 extends over 12 amino acids. Germline values: CDR1 SNHLY, CDR2 FYNNEI.

The gene calls are TRBV1 and TRBJ2-3; TRBD2 was called by the table and not checked on the DNA. TRBV1 is reported as a pseudogene. This CDR3 is 16 amino acids long. The CDR3 DNA reads as TGCACCAGCAGCCAAGATCAACTAGCGGTCCCAGATACGCAGTATTTT. Amino acid sequence: CTSSQDQLAVPDTQYF.

This chain links TRBV5-5 with TRBJ2-3; D is uncertain. CDR1 is SGHKS, CDR2 YYEKEE, per germline (reference sequence). V was pared by 3 bases and J by 3 bases, with 8 bases between. This CDR3 spans 13 amino acids. The CDR3 sequence is CASSSGTTDTQYF. In nucleotides, the CDR3 is TGTGCCAGCAGCTCAGGAACAACAGATACGCAGTATTTT.

The chain carries TRBV10-1 and TRBJ2-7; 8 nucleotides line up with TRBD1. Per the germline V gene, CDR1 is WNHNN and CDR2 is SYGVQD (reference sequence). The length of the CDR3 is 14 residues. V lost 4 bases, J lost 4 bases, and 6 bases stayed unmatched. CDR3 coding DNA: TGCGCCAGCAGTGTCTGGACAGGGATATACGAGCAGTACTTC. Translation gives CASSVWTGIYEQYF.

The chain combines TRBV30 with TRBJ2-2, with TRBD1 as a possible D gene (5 bases). The CDR3 has 13 amino acids. The V and J ends lost 3 bases and 6 bases respectively, with 11 bases between them. Germline V lookup: CDR1 GTSNPN, CDR2 SVGIG (reference sequence). The CDR3 DNA is TGTGCCTGGAGACCTAAGGGGTCCGGGGAGCTGTTTTTT. It yields the protein CAWRPKGSGELFF.

The count of this clone is one. The V and J genes are TRBV7-7 and TRBJ2-2, with TRBD2 identical over 10 bases. Germline trimming cut 5 bases from V and 5 bases from J; bases unmatched to any gene: 5. The CDR3 totals 15 residues. Germline CDR1 SSHAT, CDR2 FNYEAQ (reference sequence). CDR3 residues: CASSPLTSGTGELFF. DNA for the CDR3: TGTGCCAGCAGCCCCCTGACTAGCGGGACCGGGGAGCTGTTTTTT.

Only a few counts were recorded for this clone. The V call is TRBV16, the J call TRBJ1-2; D is possibly TRBD1 (5 bases). CDR1 and CDR2 from the germline V gene are KGHSY and FQNENV. There are 13 residues in the CDR3. The ends were cut back, 2 bases at V and 7 bases at J, with 11 bases in the middle. The CDR3 loop reads CASSQQGVGGYTF. The CDR3 DNA is TGTGCCAGCAGCCAACAAGGGGTCGGTGGCTACACCTTC.

The chain uses TRBV9 and TRBJ2-3; 13 nucleotides align to TRBD2. The CDR3 loop spans 16 amino acids. V lost 0 bases to trimming and J lost 5 bases; unmatched junction nucleotides: 3. Germline CDR1 is SGDLS and CDR2 is YYNGEE. The CDR3 reads CASSVELAGGRDTQYF. In DNA form, the CDR3 reads TGTGCCAGCAGCGTAGAACTAGCGGGGGGGCGAGATACGCAGTATTTT.

V is TRBV11-2 and J is TRBJ2-7; 7 positions agree with TRBD2. Germline trimming cut 5 bases from V and 3 bases from J; bases unmatched to any gene: 4. Germline CDR1 is SGHAT and CDR2 is FQNNGV. The CDR3 sequence is 13 residues long. The CDR3 spells CASSLGGGYEQYF. CDR3 in DNA: TGTGCCAGCAGCCTGGGGGGGGGCTACGAGCAGTACTTC.